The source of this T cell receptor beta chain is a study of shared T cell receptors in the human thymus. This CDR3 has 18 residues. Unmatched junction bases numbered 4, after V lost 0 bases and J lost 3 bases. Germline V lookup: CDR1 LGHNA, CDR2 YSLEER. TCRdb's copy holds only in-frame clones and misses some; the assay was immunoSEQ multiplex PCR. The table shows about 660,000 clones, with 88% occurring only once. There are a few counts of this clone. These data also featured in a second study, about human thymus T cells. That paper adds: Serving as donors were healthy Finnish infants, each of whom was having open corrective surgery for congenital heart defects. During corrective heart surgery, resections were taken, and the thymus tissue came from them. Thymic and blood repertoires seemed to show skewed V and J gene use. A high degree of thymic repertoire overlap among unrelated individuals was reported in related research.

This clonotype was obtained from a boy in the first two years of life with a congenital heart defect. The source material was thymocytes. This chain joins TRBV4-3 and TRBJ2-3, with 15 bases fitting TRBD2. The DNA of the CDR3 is TGCGCCAGCAGCCAAGAGGCCGGGACTAGCGGGAGGACAGATACGCAGTATTTT. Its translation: CASSQEAGTSGRTDTQYF.